This paragraph reports one T cell receptor (beta chain). As yet, its antigen is unknown. The entry originates in a study of breast tumors, draining lymph nodes, adjacent tissues. Whole-study results and caveats: Luminal-like breast cancer showed significantly greater tumor-nontumor repertoire similarity than basal-like breast cancer did.

Trimming took 4 bases from V and 3 from J, leaving 14 bases between them. The CDR3 runs 16 residues. CDR1 and CDR2 (germline): SGDLS, YYNGEE. Samples came from axillary lymph nodes draining the breast cancer. One entry per CDR3 protein results from TCRdb running MiXCR on the multiplex PCR reads. The sample lists roughly 130,000 distinct CDR3 sequences, 20% occurring once. The sequence derives from a female donor with breast cancer. Some clones in this sample may be carry-over from other donors' samples. Sequences were obtained from axillary lymph node tissue. V and J are TRBV9 and TRBJ2-6, with D maybe TRBD2 (5 bases). The CDR3 protein is CASSSRRGFGANVLTF. The CDR3 DNA reads as TGTGCCAGCAGCTCCCGCCGGGGATTTGGGGCCAACGTCCTGACTTTC.